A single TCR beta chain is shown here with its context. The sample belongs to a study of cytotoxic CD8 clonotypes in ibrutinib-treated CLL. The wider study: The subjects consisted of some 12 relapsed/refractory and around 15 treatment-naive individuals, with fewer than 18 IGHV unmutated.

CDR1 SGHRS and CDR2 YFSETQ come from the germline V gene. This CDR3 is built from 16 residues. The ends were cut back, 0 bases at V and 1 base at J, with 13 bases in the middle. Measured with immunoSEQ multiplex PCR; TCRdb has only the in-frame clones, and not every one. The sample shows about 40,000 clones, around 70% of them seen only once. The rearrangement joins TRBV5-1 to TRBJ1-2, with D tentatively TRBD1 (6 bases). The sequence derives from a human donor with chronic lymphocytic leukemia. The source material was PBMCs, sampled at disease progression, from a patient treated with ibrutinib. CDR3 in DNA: TGCGCCAGCAGCTTGGCCGGCAGGGGCAATAACTATGGCTACACCTTC. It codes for CASSLAGRGNNYGYTF.